Included here is one T cell receptor beta chain sequence, with context. Its antigen is currently unknown. The ends were cut back, 6 bases at V and 6 bases at J, with 13 bases in the middle. Germline V gene data show CDR1 as MNHEY and CDR2 as SVGAGI. CDR3 length: 13 amino acids. The record originates from a study of OX40 agonist ivuxolimab in advanced cancers. Study overall: Ivuxolimab, an antibody that agonizes OX40 (CD134), was administered to the patients. Patients with prior anti-PD-1, anti-PD-L1 or anti-CTLA-4 therapy were eligible; 35% to 45% had some.

Profiling relied on immunoSEQ multiplex PCR, and the TCRdb table lists in-frame clones only, not all of them. The sample has roughly 100,000 clones, approximately 86% seen once. Study-level points and caveats: The expanded peripheral T cells' antigen specificity was not determined.

The chain employs TRBV6-5 and TRBJ2-3; no clear D gene. This receptor was obtained from an adult with an advanced solid tumor such as melanoma, head and neck, liver or kidney cancer. The sample was CD4+ or CD8+ T cells sorted from blood, taken in a trial of the OX40 agonist ivuxolimab. The CDR3, as DNA: TGTGCCAGCAGCCCGGGCCTTGGGGATACGCAGTATTTT. Its translation is CASSPGLGDTQYF.